This T cell receptor beta chain originates from a study of T cells in Graves' hyperthyroidism and ophthalmopathy. Whole-study context: It was at initial diagnosis, before any treatment, that peripheral blood was collected. Study-level results: Prediction of ophthalmopathy progression came a median roughly 6.7 months pre-onset. Ophthalmopathy was told apart from stable hyperthyroidism by a 13 V-J model. The majority of expanded thyroid clonotypes above 0.001 also appeared in blood.

There are a few counts of this clonotype. The antigen remains unidentified. Amplified TCR beta CDR3 regions came from RNA transcripts. HTBI primers drove first-round RT-PCR of the TCR CDR3. Using its own MiXCR run on the multiplex PCR reads, TCRdb lists one record per CDR3 protein. Of about 610,000 distinct CDR3 sequences listed, approximately 15% are singletons. Looked up from germline, CDR1 is MNHEY and CDR2 is SMNVEV (reference sequence). The CDR3 length is 13 residues. V shed 6 bases and J shed 8 bases, with 14 bases lying between them. The specimen was blood. The rearrangement uses TRBV27 and TRBJ2-1, with D perhaps TRBD1 (6 bases). This TCR was recovered from a woman aged 40 to 50 with Graves' ophthalmopathy. This CDR3 reads CASRNQGWHEQFF. The DNA of the CDR3 is TGTGCCAGCAGAAACCAGGGGTGGCATGAGCAGTTCTTC.